These T cell receptor beta chains were read from a single sample in a study of cytomegalovirus exposure and HLA in healthy donors. Libraries were prepared by immunoSEQ multiplex PCR; TCRdb keeps only in-frame clonotypes and omits some of them. This sample carries around 130,000 clones, with 1.5% to 1.7% going to the ten biggest clones. The sequencing input was PBMCs. Receptor source: a woman aged 40 to 49 in good health and CMV-seronegative. CDR3s include the opening cysteine and the closing phenylalanine or tryptophan. D genes are given only for firm matches.

len	d_gene	v_gene	j_gene	CDR3nt	CDR3aa
18	.	TRBV4-2	TRBJ2-3	TGTGCCAGCAGCCAAGAGGGGTCTGGACGGAGGCGGACAGATACGCAGTATTTT	CASSQEGSGRRRTDTQYF
15	.	TRBV7-2	TRBJ1-2	TGTGCCAGCAGCTTCTCAGGGGTCGCGAACTATGGCTACACCTTC	CASSFSGVANYGYTF
16	TRBD1	TRBV18	TRBJ1-2	TGTGCCAGCTCACCACCTGGTACAGGGGGGCCTTATGGCTACACCTTC	CASSPPGTGGPYGYTF
17	TRBD1	TRBV5-1	TRBJ2-1	TGCGCCAGCAGCCAGATGATGGCCGGGACAGGGGGTCATGAGCAGTTCTTC	CASSQMMAGTGGHEQFF
14	TRBD1	TRBV19	TRBJ2-3	TGTGCCAGTACAAGAGGACAGACAGGGGATACGCAGTATTTT	CASTRGQTGDTQYF
14	TRBD1	TRBV5-6	TRBJ1-4	TGTGCCAGCAGTCGGGACAGGGGGCAAGGAAAACTGTTTTTT	CASSRDRGQGKLFF
14	.	TRBV27	TRBJ2-1	TGTGCCACCTACCACCGGGTCCCTGGGAATGAGCAGTTCTTC	CATYHRVPGNEQFF
13	TRBD1	TRBV28	TRBJ2-1	TGTGCCAGCAGACAGGGGGCTCGCGATGAGCAGTTCTTC	CASRQGARDEQFF
17	TRBD1	TRBV6-1	TRBJ1-2	TGTGCCAGCAGTGAGGCCAGGACAGGACCACTTAACTATGGCTACACCTTC	CASSEARTGPLNYGYTF
14	TRBD1	TRBV2	TRBJ1-1	TGTGCCAGCAGTGCCAGGACAGGGGCGTTTGAAGCTTTCTTT	CASSARTGAFEAFF
14	.	TRBV2	TRBJ2-2	TGTGCCAGCGAGGGGCTAGCGTACTTCGGGGAGCTGTTTTTT	CASEGLAYFGELFF
16	.	TRBV6-5	TRBJ1-1	TGTGCCAGCAGTTCCAGTGCAAAGGGGCCAGGCACTGAAGCTTTCTTT	CASSSSAKGPGTEAFF
17	TRBD2	TRBV9	TRBJ2-2	TGTGCCAGCAGCGTAGAGACTAGCGGGACGAACACCGGGGAGCTGTTTTTT	CASSVETSGTNTGELFF
15	.	TRBV18	TRBJ2-1	TGTGCCAGCTCACCCTTACAGGGTCGAGGCAATGAGCAGTTCTTC	CASSPLQGRGNEQFF
15	.	TRBV11-2	TRBJ1-4	TGTGCCAGCAGCCCCAAACAGGGCTTCGGTGAAAAACTGTTTTTT	CASSPKQGFGEKLFF
17	TRBD1	TRBV19	TRBJ2-6	TGTGCCAGTAGTTCGGACAGGTCCGTCTCTGGGGCCAACGTCCTGACTTTC	CASSSDRSVSGANVLTF